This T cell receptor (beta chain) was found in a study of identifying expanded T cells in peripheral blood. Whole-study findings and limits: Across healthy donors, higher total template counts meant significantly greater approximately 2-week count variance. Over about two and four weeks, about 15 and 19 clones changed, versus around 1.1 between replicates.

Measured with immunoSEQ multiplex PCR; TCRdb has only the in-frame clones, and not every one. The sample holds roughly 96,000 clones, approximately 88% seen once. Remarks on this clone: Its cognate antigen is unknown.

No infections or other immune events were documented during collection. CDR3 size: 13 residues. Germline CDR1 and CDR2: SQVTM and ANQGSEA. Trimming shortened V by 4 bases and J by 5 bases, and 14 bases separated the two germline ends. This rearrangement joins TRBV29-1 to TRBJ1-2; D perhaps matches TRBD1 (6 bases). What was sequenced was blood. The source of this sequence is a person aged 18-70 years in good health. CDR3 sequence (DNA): TGCAGCGTTGGCGGGGGGCGCGTGTATGGCTACACCTTC. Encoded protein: CSVGGGRVYGYTF.